This paragraph reports one TCR beta chain. The target antigen is unknown. These data originate in a study of siplizumab effects on memory and regulatory T cells. Study conclusions and caveats: Alloreactive sequences traceable to unstimulated CD4+ memory cells were significantly reduced by siplizumab. Naive T cell populations appeared to exhibit greater diversity than memory cells and appeared to be major alloresponse contributors. In controls, 26.9% of mappable alloreactive CD4+ clones were Treg-derived on average, versus just under 70% with siplizumab.

Some clones are missing from TCRdb's copy, which holds only in-frame ones; the method was immunoSEQ multiplex PCR. The data contain roughly 100,000 clones, 85% to 95% of them seen just once; the ten biggest clones take up around 0.3%. In germline, CDR1 is LNHDA, CDR2 SQIVND (reference sequence). The CDR3 sequence is 15 residues long. The V end lost 1 base, the J end lost 0 bases, and 7 bases lay between the germline ends. The rearrangement links TRBV19 to TRBJ1-3, with no clear D. What was sequenced was CD4+ T cells sorted from blood. This sequence originates from a human donor in good health. The CDR3 region has the DNA TGTGCCAGTAGTATAGGCGGGAGCTCTGGAAACACCATATATTTT. Its translation: CASSIGGSSGNTIYF.